This T cell receptor (beta chain) was sequenced in a study of cytomegalovirus exposure and HLA in healthy donors. Study in general: Researchers previously reported finding 90 million to 120 million unique TCR beta sequences from roughly 200 million T cells. Regarding the study as a whole: A previous analysis found most TCR beta V segments productive roughly 90% or roughly 30% of the time. The CMV antigen specificity of three CMV-associated chains was confirmed through in vitro analysis.

Concerning this clone: The antigen is not known.

The CDR3 is 11 amino acids. Trimming removed 5 bases at V and 4 bases at J, with 6 bases between. The V gene's germline CDR1 is DFQATT and CDR2 SNEGSKA (reference sequence). PCR employed 60 Vbeta and 13 Jbeta primers. In the original processing: It was a later analysis that counted approximately 81 million unique TCR beta chains, of which 8.5 million to 12 million were shared. Measured with immunoSEQ multiplex PCR; TCRdb has only the in-frame clones, and not every one. The D gene and trimming were derived from the DNA, and the V and J assignments and clone size from that table. Among 86,000 or so clones listed, around 79% were seen once.

Input material: PBMCs. The receptor's source is a woman aged 40 to 50 in good health and CMV-seropositive. The genes are TRBV20-1 and TRBJ2-1; the D is unclear. The CDR3 loop reads CSALPYNEQFF. In DNA, the CDR3 is TGCAGTGCTCTCCCTTACAATGAGCAGTTCTTC.